These T cell receptor beta chains were read from a single sample in a study of cytomegalovirus exposure and HLA in healthy donors. The data were produced by immunoSEQ multiplex PCR, yet TCRdb's version contains in-frame clones alone and is incomplete. The sample lists some 140,000 clones, approximately 82% occurring once. Sequencing was done on a sample of PBMCs. These receptors all stem from a young man in good health and CMV-seropositive. Both conserved end residues are part of each CDR3. The order of the fields is J gene, D gene, V gene, clone size, CDR3 DNA, CDR3 protein. A D gene is named only where the DNA matches it firmly. Some rows mark clone size as missing; the rest say once, few, many or name a class of expanded clone.

j_gene: TRBJ2-7
d_gene: TRBD2
v_gene: TRBV7-8
abundance: few
CDR3nt: TGTGCCAGCAGCTTCAGGGAGGGCTCCTACGAGCAGTACTTC
CDR3aa: CASSFREGSYEQYF

j_gene: TRBJ2-2
d_gene: -
v_gene: TRBV7-9
abundance: many
CDR3nt: TGTGCCAGCAGCTCGACTCGACAGCATGCGAACACCGGGGAGCTGTTTTTT
CDR3aa: CASSSTRQHANTGELFF

j_gene: TRBJ2-7
d_gene: TRBD2
v_gene: TRBV6-6
abundance: -
CDR3nt: TGTGCCAGCAGCCCCCGGCCCGGGACTAGCTCCCACGAGCAGTACTTC
CDR3aa: CASSPRPGTSSHEQYF

j_gene: TRBJ2-2
d_gene: -
v_gene: TRBV9
abundance: few
CDR3nt: TGTGCCAGCAGTTCTCAGTCGGGAGCCTACACCGGGGAGCTGTTTTTT
CDR3aa: CASSSQSGAYTGELFF

j_gene: TRBJ2-5
d_gene: TRBD2
v_gene: TRBV19
abundance: -
CDR3nt: TGTGCCAGTAGTATGCGGACTAGCGGGAGGGCGGGAGAGACCCAGTACTTC
CDR3aa: CASSMRTSGRAGETQYF

j_gene: TRBJ2-1
d_gene: TRBD2
v_gene: TRBV7-2
abundance: -
CDR3nt: TGTGCCAGCAGCCCCGGACTAGCGGGAGCCCATGAGCAGTTCTTC
CDR3aa: CASSPGLAGAHEQFF

j_gene: TRBJ1-1
d_gene: -
v_gene: TRBV5-1
abundance: few
CDR3nt: TGCGCCAGCAGGTCGGCAGGGCAGAACACTGAAGCTTTCTTT
CDR3aa: CASRSAGQNTEAFF

j_gene: TRBJ2-1
d_gene: TRBD1
v_gene: TRBV11-2
abundance: -
CDR3nt: TGTGCCAGCAACCCAGGGGGAGTAGGCAATGAGCAGTTCTTC
CDR3aa: CASNPGGVGNEQFF

j_gene: TRBJ2-3
d_gene: TRBD2
v_gene: TRBV30
abundance: -
CDR3nt: TGTGCCTGGAGTGTACCGGGTCTAGCGGGAGGGAGGATAACGCAGTATTTT
CDR3aa: CAWSVPGLAGGRITQYF

j_gene: TRBJ2-1
d_gene: TRBD2
v_gene: TRBV10-1
abundance: -
CDR3nt: TGCGCCAGCAGTGTTGGGGGGACTAGCTTCGATGAGCAGTTCTTC
CDR3aa: CASSVGGTSFDEQFF

j_gene: TRBJ2-3
d_gene: -
v_gene: TRBV15
abundance: -
CDR3nt: TGTGCCACCAGGACGGGAGCCACAGATACGCAGTATTTT
CDR3aa: CATRTGATDTQYF

j_gene: TRBJ2-5
d_gene: -
v_gene: TRBV4-1
abundance: -
CDR3nt: TGCGCCAGCAGCCAAGAGGCCTGGGCCCAAGAGACCCAGTACTTC
CDR3aa: CASSQEAWAQETQYF

j_gene: TRBJ1-2
d_gene: TRBD1
v_gene: TRBV9
abundance: -
CDR3nt: TGTGCCAGCAGCGCCAGGACAGGGGACCTCTATGGCTACACCTTC
CDR3aa: CASSARTGDLYGYTF